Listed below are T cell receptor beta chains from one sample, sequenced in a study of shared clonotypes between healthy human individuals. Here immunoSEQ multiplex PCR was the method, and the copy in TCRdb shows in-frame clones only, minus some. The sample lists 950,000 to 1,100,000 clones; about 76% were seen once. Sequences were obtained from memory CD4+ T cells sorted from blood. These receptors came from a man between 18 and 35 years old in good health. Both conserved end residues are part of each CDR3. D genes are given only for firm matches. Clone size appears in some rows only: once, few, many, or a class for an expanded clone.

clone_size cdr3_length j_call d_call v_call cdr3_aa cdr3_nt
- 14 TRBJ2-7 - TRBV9 CASSPSGVSYEQYF TGTGCCAGCAGCCCCTCAGGAGTCTCCTACGAGCAGTACTTC
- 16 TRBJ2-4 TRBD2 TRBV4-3 CASSQERTSRQNIQYF TGCGCCAGCAGCCAAGAACGGACTAGTCGGCAAAACATTCAGTACTTC
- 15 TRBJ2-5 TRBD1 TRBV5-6 CASSFGTGGRETQYF TGTGCCAGCAGCTTCGGGACAGGGGGTCGAGAGACCCAGTACTTC
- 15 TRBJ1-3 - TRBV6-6 CASSYSTTSGNTIYF TGTGCCAGCAGTTACTCGACAACCTCTGGAAACACCATATATTTT
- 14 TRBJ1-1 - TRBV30 CAWSISGRYTEAFF TGTGCCTGGAGTATTTCTGGCAGATACACTGAAGCTTTCTTT
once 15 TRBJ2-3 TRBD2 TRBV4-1 CASSQQRGSTDTQYF TGCGCCAGCAGCCAACAGCGGGGTAGCACAGATACGCAGTATTTT
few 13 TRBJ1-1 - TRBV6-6 CASSANKNTEAFF TGTGCCAGCAGTGCGAACAAGAACACTGAAGCTTTCTTT
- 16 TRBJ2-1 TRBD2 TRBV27 CASSKSLAGVANEQFF TGTGCCAGCAGTAAATCTCTAGCGGGAGTGGCCAATGAGCAGTTCTTC
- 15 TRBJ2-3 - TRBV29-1 CSVDFVDRSTDTQYF TGCAGCGTTGACTTCGTCGACAGAAGCACAGATACGCAGTATTTT
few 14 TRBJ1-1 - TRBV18 CASSPLGSNTEAFF TGTGCCAGCTCACCCCTCGGGTCTAACACTGAAGCTTTCTTT
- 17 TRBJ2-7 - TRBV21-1 CASSAESPKVVVDEQYF TGTGCCAGCAGCGCAGAAAGTCCCAAAGTTGTGGTTGACGAGCAGTACTTC
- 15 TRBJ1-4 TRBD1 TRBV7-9 CASSSRQGNNEKLFF TGTGCCAGCAGCTCTAGACAGGGGAATAATGAAAAACTGTTTTTT
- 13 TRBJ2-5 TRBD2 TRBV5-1 CASSSGGGETQYF TGCGCCAGCAGCTCCGGGGGGGGCGAGACCCAGTACTTC
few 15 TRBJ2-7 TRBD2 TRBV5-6 CASSLGAGGPYEQYF TGTGCCAGCAGCTTGGGGGCGGGAGGTCCCTACGAGCAGTACTTC
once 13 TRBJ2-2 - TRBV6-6 CASSQPGPGELFF TGTGCCAGCAGTCAACCTGGCCCCGGGGAGCTGTTTTTT
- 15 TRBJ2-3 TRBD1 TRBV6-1 CASSAEGAGADTQYF TGTGCCAGCAGTGCCGAGGGGGCTGGTGCAGATACGCAGTATTTT
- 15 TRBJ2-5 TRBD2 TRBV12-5 CASGPGLAGVETQYF TGTGCTAGTGGCCCCGGACTAGCGGGAGTCGAGACCCAGTACTTC
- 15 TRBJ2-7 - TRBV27 CASSGSGGLVGEQYF TGTGCCAGCAGTGGATCCGGGGGACTGGTAGGGGAGCAGTACTTC
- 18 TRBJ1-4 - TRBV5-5 CASSSSRLGDPTNEKLFF TGTGCCAGCAGCTCCTCCCGGTTGGGGGACCCAACTAATGAAAAACTGTTTTTT
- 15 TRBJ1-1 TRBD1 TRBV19 CASSPTGAVNTEAFF TGTGCCAGTAGTCCCACAGGGGCAGTGAACACTGAAGCTTTCTTT
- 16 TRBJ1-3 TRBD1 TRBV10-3 CAISESTGGVVDTIYF TGTGCCATCAGTGAGTCGACAGGGGGGGTCGTGGACACCATATATTTT
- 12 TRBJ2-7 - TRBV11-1 CASSHRSGEQYF TGTGCCAGCAGCCATAGGAGCGGAGAGCAGTACTTC
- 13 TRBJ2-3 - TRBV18 CASLKSSTDTQYF TGTGCCAGCCTTAAGAGCAGCACAGATACGCAGTATTTT
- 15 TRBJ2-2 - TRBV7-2 CASSPDGRTTGELFF TGTGCCAGCAGCCCGGACGGACGGACGACCGGGGAGCTGTTTTTT
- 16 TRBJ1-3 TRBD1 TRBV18 CASSPQNRGLRNTIYF TGTGCCAGCTCACCACAGAACAGGGGGCTGAGAAACACCATATATTTT
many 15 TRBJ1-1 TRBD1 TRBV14 CASSPQGLGGTEAFF TGTGCCAGCAGCCCACAGGGGCTCGGGGGGACTGAAGCTTTCTTT
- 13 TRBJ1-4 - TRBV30 CAWSSGRNEKLFF TGTGCCTGGAGTAGCGGACGAAATGAAAAACTGTTTTTT
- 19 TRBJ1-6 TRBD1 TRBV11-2 CASSSLKGGANSYNSPLHF TGTGCCAGCAGCTCCCTGAAAGGGGGCGCAAACTCCTATAATTCACCCCTCCACTTT
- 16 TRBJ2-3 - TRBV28 CASSPRWAFSTDTQYF TGTGCCAGCAGTCCGAGGTGGGCCTTTAGCACAGATACGCAGTATTTT
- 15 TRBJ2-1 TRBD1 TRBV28 CASISSGYRGNEQFF TGTGCCAGCATCTCTTCGGGGTACAGGGGAAATGAGCAGTTCTTC
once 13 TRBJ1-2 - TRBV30 CAWTRGSFNGYTF TGTGCCTGGACGCGCGGAAGTTTCAATGGCTACACCTTC
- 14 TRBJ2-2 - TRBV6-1 CASSVGGLGGELFF TGTGCCAGCAGTGTGGGGGGGCTAGGCGGGGAGCTGTTTTTT
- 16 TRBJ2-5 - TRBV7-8 CASSLALTRGGETQYF TGTGCCAGCAGCTTAGCACTTACCAGGGGTGGGGAGACCCAGTACTTC
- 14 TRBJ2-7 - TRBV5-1 CASSSSGSPYEQYF TGCGCCAGCAGCTCCAGTGGCAGTCCCTACGAGCAGTACTTC
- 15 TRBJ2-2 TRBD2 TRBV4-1 CASTLAGGYTGELFF TGCGCCAGTACACTAGCGGGGGGTTACACCGGGGAGCTGTTTTTT
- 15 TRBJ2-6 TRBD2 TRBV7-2 CASSETSAGANVLTF TGTGCCAGCAGCGAAACTAGCGCTGGGGCCAACGTCCTGACTTTC
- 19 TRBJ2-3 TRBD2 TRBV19 CASSIGVAGGHSGTDTQYF TGTGCCAGTAGTATAGGAGTGGCGGGAGGGCACTCCGGCACAGATACGCAGTATTTT